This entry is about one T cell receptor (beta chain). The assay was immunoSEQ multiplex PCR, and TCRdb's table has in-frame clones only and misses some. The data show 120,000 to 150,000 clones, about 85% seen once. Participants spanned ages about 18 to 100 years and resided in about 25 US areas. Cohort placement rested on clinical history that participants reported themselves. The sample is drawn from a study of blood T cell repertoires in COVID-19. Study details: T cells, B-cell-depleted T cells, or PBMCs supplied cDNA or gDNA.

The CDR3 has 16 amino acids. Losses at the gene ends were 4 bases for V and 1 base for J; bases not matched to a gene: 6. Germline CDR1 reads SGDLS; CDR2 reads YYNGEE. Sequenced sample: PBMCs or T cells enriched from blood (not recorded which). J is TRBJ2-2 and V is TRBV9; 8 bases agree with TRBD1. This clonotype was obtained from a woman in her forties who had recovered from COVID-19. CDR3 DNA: TGTGCCAGCAGCTTAGGACAGGGCAGGAACACCGGGGAGCTGTTTTTT. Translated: CASSLGQGRNTGELFF.